The table lists the clone carrying this T cell receptor (beta chain) with a few counts. The antigen is not known. This CDR3 spans 15 amino acids. Germline-derived CDR1 and CDR2 are MNHEY and SVGEGT. The second PCR ran about 6 to 11 cycles with a sample-barcoded 5' primer and J-beta primers. Through a template-switch adaptor with 12 random nucleotides, each cDNA molecule received a tag. Every individual sample yielded 3 million or more paired-end reads (each containing CDR3). TCRdb used MiXCR to reprocess the 5' RACE reads, holding one entry per CDR3 protein. The table has 550,000 to 700,000 distinct CDR3 sequences, 27% seen once. This sample stems from a study of blood T cells in healthy people across ages. Whole-study results and caveats: Long-lived donors carried more naive CD4+ cells and greater diversity than aged donors. Any conclusive comparison of naive versus antigen-experienced cells was prevented by using unsorted PBMCs.

The rearrangement joins TRBV6-2 or TRBV6-3 to TRBJ2-5, with 7 bases that match TRBD1. The J call may be in error: the DNA end matches TRBJ2-7 better. This clonotype was sampled from a woman aged 70-85 years in good health. The source material was blood. The CDR3: CASSYRGVNSYEQYF. CDR3 nucleotide sequence: TGTGCCAGCAGCTACAGGGGTGTGAACTCCTACGAGCAGTACTTC.